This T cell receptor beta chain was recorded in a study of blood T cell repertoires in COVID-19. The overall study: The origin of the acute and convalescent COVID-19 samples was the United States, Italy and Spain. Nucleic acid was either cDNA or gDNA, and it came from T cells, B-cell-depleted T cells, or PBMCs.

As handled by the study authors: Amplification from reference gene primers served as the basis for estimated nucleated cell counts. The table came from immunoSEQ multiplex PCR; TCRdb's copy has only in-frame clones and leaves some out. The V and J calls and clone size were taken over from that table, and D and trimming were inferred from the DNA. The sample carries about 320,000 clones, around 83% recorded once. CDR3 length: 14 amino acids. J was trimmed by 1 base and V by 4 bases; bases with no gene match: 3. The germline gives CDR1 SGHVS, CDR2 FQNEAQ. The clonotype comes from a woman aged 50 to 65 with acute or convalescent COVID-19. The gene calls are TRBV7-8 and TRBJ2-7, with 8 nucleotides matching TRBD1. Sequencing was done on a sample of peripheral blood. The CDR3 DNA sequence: TGTGCCAGCAGCTCCCGGACAGGGTCCTACGAGCAGTACGTC. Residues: CASSSRTGSYEQYV.